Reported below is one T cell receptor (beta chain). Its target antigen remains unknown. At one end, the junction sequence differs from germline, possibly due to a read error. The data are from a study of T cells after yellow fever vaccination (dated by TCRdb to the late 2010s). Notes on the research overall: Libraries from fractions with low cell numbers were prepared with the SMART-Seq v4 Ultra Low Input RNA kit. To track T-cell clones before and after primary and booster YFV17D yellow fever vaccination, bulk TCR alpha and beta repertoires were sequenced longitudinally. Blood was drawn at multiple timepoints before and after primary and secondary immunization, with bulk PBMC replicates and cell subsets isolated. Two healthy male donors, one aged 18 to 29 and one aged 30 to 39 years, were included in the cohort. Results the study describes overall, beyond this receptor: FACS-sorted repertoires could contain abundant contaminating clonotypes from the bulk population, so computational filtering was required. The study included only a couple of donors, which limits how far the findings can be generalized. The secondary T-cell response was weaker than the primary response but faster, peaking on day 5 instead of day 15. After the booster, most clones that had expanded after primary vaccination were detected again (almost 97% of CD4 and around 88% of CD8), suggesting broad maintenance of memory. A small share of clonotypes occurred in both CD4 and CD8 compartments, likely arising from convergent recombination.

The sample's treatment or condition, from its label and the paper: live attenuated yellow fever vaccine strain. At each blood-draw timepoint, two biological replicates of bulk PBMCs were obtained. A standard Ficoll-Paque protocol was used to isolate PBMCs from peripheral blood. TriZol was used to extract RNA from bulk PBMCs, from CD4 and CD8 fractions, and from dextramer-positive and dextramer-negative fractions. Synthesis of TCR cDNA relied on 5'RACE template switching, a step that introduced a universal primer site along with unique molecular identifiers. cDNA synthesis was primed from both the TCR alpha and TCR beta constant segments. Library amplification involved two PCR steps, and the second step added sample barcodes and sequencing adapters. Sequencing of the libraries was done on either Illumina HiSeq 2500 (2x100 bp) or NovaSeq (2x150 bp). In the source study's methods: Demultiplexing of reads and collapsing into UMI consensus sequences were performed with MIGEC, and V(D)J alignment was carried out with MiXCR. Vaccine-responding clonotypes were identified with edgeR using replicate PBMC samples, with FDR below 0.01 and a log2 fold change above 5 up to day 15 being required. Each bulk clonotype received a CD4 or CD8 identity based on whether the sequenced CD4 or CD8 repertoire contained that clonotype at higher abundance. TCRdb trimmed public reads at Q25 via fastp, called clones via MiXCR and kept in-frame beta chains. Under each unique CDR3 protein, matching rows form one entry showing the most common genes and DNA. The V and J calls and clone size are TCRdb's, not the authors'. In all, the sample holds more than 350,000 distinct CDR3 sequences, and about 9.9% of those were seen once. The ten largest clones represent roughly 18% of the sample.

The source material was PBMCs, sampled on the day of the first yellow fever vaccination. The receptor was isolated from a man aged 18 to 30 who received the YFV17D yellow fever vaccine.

The CDR3 region has the sequence CASSPRQGPDSPIHF. The nucleotide sequence reads as follows: TGTGCCAGCAGCCCTCGACAGGGGCCCGATTCACCCATCCACTTT. This chain joins TRBV12-3 or TRBV12-4 to TRBJ1-6; the central 8 bases match TRBD1. The CDR3 measures 15 amino acids from cysteine to phenylalanine. Only the CDR3 part of the read is kept: 45 bases, read in frame from the first base.